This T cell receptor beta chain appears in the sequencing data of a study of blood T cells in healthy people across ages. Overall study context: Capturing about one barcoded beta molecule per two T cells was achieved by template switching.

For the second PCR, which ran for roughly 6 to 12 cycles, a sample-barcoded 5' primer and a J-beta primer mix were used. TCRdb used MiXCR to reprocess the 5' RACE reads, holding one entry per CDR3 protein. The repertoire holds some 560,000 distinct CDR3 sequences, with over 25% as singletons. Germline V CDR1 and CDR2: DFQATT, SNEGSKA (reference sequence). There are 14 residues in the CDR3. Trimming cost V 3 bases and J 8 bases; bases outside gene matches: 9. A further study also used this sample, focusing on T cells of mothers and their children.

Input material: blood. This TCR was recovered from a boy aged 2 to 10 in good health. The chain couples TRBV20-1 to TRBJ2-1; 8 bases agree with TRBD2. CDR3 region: CSASRGGFLDEQFF. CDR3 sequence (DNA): TGCAGTGCTAGCCGGGGGGGGTTTTTGGATGAGCAGTTCTTC.